This T cell receptor (beta chain) was profiled in a study of blood T cells in healthy people across ages. General observations from the study: Diversity of TCR beta per million T cells declined in a roughly linear way with age.

To note about this clonotype: Its specificity is unknown.

Germline V lookup: CDR1 GTSNPN, CDR2 SVGIG (reference sequence). This CDR3 has 14 amino acids. With 0 bases removed from V and 2 bases from J, the gap between germline ends came to 9 bases. The sample providers were healthy Caucasian people from Russia, aged roughly 6 to 95. Then a second PCR, running about 6 to 11 cycles, was carried out with a sample-barcoded 5' primer and a J-beta primer mix. Each cDNA molecule was tagged by a template-switch adaptor with 12 random nucleotides. Each of the samples gave a minimum of 2.5 million paired-end reads that contained CDR3. TCRdb re-derived calls from the 5' RACE reads in MiXCR, one entry per CDR3 protein. The data show fewer than 750,000 distinct CDR3 sequences, with around half seen just once and 20% to 25% held by the top ten.

The rearrangement joins TRBV30 to TRBJ2-3, with unresolved D. Sequencing was carried out using blood. This sequence was found in a man older than 75 in good health. The CDR3 protein is CAWSVLGPTDTQYF. The CDR3 DNA is TGTGCCTGGAGTGTGCTAGGTCCCACAGATACGCAGTATTTT. Full variable domain (outside the CDR3, taken from reference TRBV30 and TRBJ2-3): SQTIHQWPATLVQPVGSPLSLECTVEGTSNPNLYWYRQAAGRGLQLLFYSVGIGQISSEVPQNLSASRPQDRQFILSSKKLLLSDSGFYLCAWSVLGPTDTQYFGPGTRLTVL.